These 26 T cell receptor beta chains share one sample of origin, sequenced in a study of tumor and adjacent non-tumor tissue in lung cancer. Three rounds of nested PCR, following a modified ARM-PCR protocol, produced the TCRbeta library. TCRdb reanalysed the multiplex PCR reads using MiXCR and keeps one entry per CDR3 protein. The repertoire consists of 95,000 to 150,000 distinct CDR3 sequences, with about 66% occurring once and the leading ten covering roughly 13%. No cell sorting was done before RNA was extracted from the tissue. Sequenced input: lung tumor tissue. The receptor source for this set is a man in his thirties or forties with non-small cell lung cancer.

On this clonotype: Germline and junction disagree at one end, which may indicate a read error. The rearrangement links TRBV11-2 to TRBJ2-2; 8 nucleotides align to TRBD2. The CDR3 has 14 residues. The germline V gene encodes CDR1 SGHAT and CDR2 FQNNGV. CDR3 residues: CAGSPTRLGGELVF. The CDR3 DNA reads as TGTGCCGGCAGCCCCACCCGGCTCGGGGGGGAGCTGGTTTTT.

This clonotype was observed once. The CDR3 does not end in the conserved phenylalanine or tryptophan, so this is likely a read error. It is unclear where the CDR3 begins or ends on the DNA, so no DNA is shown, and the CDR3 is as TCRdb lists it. Here the CDR3 reads CVSSATNNHYNEQFL. V is TRBV21-1 and J is TRBJ2-1. TRBV21-1 is a pseudogene locus. A total of 15 residues make up the CDR3, ends included.

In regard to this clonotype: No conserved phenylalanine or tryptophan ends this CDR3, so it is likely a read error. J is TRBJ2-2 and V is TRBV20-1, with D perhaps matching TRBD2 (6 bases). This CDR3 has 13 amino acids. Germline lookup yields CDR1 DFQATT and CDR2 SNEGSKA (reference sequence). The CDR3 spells CSARVDLAGGLFY. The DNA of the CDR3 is TGCAGTGCTAGAGTGGATTTGGCCGGGGGGCTGTTTTAT.

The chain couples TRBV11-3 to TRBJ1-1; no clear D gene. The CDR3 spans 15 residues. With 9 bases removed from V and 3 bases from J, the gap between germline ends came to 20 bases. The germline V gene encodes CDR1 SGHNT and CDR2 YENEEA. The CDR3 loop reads CASSTSTGRDTEAFF. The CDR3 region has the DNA TGTGCCAGTAGCACCTCGACGGGGAGGGACACTGAAGCTTTCTTT.

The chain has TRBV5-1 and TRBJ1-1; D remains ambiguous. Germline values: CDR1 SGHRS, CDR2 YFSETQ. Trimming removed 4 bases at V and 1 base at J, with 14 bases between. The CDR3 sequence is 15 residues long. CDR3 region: CASSDGPEGNTEAFF. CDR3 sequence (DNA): TGCGCCAGCAGCGACGGACCCGAAGGGAACACTGAAGCTTTCTTT.

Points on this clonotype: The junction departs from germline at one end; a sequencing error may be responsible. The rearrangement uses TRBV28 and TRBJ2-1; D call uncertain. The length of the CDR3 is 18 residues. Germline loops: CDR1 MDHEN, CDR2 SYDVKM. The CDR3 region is CASSSPIVGKSSYNEHFF. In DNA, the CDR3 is TGTGCCAGCAGTTCCCCCATAGTGGGGAAGAGCTCCTACAATGAGCACTTCTTC.

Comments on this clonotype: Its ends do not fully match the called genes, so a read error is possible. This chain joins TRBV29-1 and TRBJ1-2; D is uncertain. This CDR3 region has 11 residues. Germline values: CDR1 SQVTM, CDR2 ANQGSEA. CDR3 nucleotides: TGCAGCATCCACCTGGGCAACGGCTACACGTTC. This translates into CSIHLGNGYTF.

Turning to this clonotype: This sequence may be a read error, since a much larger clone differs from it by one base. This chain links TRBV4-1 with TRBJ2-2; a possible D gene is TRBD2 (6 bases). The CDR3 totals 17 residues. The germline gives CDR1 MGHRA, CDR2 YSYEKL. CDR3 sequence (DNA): TGCGCCAGCGGCCAAGATCAAGTAGCGGCCTACACCGGGGAGCTGTTTTTT. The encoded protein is CASGQDQVAAYTGELFF.

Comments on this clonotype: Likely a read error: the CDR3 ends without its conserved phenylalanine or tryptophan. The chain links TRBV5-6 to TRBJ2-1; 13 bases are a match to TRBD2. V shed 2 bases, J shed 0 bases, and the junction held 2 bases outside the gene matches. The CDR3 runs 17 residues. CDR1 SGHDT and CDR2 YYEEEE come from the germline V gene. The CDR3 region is CASSFTSGGASYNEQFS. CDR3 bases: TGTGCCAGCAGCTTTACTAGCGGGGGGGCCTCCTACAATGAGCAGTTCTCC.

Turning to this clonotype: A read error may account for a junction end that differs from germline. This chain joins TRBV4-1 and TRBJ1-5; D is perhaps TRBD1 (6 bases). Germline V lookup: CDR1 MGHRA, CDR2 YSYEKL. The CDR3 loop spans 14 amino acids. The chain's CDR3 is CVSSQEQGNQPQHF. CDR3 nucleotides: TGCGTCAGCAGCCAAGAACAGGGTAATCAGCCCCAACATTTT.

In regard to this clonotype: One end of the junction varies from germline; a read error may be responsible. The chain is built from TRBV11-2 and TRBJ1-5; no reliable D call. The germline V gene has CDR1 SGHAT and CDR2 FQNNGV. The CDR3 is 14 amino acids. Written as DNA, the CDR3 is TGTGCCAACAGCTTAGTAGGGCTTGGGGATCCCCGGCATTTT. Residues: CANSLVGLGDPRHF.

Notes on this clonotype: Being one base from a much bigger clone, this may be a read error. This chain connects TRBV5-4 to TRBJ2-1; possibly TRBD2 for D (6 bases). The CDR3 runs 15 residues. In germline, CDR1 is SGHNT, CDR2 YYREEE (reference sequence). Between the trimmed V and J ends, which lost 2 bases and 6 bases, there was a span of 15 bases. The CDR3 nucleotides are TGTGCCAGCAGCTTAAGGACAAGGGAGGCCAATGAGCAGTTCTTC. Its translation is CASSLRTREANEQFF.

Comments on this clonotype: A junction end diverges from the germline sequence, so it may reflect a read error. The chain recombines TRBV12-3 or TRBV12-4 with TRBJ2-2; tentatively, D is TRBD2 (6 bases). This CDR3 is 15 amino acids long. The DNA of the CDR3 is TGTGCCAACAGTTTCGGCGGGGAGAACACCGGGGAGCTGTTTTTT. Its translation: CANSFGGENTGELFF.

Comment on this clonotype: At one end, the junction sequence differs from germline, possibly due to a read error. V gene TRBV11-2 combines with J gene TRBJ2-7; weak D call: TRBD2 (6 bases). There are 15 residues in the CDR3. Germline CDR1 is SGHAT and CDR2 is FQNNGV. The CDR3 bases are TGTGCTAGCAGCTCTAAGCGGGCCTCCGCCGGCGAGCAGTACTTC. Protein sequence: CASSSKRASAGEQYF.

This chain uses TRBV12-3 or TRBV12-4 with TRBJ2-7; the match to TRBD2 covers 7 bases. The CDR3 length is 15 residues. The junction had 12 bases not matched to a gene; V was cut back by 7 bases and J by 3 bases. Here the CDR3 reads CASTFRVGGCYEQYF. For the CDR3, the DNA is TGTGCCAGCACCTTCAGAGTGGGAGGGTGCTACGAGCAGTACTTC.

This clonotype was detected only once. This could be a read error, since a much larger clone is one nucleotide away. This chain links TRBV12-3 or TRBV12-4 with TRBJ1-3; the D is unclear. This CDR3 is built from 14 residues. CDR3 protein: CASSRLNSGKTIYF. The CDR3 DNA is TGTGCCAGCAGTCGACTGAACTCTGGAAAGACCATATATTTT.

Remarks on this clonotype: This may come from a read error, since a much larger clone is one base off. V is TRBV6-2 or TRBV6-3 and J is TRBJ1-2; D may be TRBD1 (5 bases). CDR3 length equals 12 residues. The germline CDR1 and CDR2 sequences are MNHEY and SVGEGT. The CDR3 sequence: CASSTSRWGYIF. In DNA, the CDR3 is TGTGCCAGCAGTACCTCCCGCTGGGGCTACATCTTC.

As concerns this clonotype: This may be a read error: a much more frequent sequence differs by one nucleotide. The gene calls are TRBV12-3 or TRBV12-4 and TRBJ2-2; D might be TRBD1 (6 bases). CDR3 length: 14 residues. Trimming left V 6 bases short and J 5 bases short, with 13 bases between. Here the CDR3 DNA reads TGTGCCAGCAGGGACAGATTAGGGACCGGGGAGCTGTTTTTT. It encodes CASRDRLGTGELFF.

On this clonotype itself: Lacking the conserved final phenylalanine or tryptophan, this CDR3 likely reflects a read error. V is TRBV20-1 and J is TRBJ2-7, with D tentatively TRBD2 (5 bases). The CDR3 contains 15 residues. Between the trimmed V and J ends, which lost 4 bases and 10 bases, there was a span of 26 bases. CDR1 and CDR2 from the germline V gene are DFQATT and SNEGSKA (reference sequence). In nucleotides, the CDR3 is TGCAGTGCTAACGGGATTGGTGGTTATCGCTATGAACAGTACTTA. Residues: CSANGIGGYRYEQYL.

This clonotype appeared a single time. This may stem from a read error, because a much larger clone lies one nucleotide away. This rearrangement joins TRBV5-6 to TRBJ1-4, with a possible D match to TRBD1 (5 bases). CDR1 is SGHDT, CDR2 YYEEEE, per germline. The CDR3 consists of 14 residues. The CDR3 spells CANSLAPGGEKLFF. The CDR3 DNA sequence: TGTGCCAACAGCTTGGCCCCCGGGGGTGAAAAACTGTTTTTT.

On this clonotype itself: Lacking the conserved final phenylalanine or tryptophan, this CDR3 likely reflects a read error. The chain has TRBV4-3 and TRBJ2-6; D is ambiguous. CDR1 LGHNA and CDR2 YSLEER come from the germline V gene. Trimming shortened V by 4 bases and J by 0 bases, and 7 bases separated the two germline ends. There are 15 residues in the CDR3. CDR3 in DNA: TGCGCCAGCAGCCGCGCACCCTCTGGGGCCAACGTCCTGACTGTC. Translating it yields CASSRAPSGANVLTV.

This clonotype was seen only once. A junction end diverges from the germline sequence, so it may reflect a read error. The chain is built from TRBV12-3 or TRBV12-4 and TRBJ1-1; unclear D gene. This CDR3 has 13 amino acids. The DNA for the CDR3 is TGTGCCAGCAGTTCCAGTGGGATCACTGAAACTTTCTTT. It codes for CASSSSGITETFF.

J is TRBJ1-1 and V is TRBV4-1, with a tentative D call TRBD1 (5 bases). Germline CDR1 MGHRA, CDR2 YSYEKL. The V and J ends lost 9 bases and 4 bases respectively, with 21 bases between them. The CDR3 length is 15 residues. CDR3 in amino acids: CASNQEIAQGTEAFF. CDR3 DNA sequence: TGCGCCAGTAACCAAGAAATCGCGCAGGGCACTGAAGCTTTCTTT.

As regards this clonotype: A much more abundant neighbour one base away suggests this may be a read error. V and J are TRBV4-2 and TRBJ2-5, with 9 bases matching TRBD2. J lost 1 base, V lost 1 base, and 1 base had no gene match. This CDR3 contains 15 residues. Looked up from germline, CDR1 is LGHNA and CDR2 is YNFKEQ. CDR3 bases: TGTGCCAGCAGCCAAGCTAGCGGGGCCCAAGAGACCCAGTACTTC. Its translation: CASSQASGAQETQYF.

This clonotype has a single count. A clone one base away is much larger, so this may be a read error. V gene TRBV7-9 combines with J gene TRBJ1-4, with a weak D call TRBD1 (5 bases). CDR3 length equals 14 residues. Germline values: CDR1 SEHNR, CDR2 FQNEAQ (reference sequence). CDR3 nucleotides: TGTGCCGGCAGCTTAGGGTCCGGGGCTGAAAAACTGTTTTTT. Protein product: CAGSLGSGAEKLFF.

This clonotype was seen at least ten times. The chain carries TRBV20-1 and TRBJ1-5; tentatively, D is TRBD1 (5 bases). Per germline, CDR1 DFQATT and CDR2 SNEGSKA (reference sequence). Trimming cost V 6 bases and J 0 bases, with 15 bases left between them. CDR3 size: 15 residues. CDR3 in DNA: TGCAGTGCCAGCGAATGGGGGTATAGCAATCAGCCCCAGCATTTT. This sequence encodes CSASEWGYSNQPQHF.